The T cell receptor (beta chain) under discussion was sequenced for a study of spatial heterogeneity in lung cancer. Background on the study: The count of detected beta-chain sequences consistently exceeded that of alpha-chain sequences.

This clonotype has at least ten counts. Time point denoted: blood at routine non-recurrence follow-up after resection. Without sorting, whole RNA was sequenced from tumor, nontumor lung or frozen PBMC. This CDR3 comprises 13 residues. Germline CDR1 reads SGHRS; CDR2 reads YFSETQ. V dropped 7 bases and J dropped 3; count of bases not matched to a gene: 3. In TCRdb, the 5' RACE reads were re-called with MiXCR into one record per CDR3 protein. The table includes 95,000 to 130,000 distinct CDR3 sequences, about 12% detected once. The sequences come from PBMCs, collected at follow-up. The receptor was isolated from a male donor with early-stage non-small cell lung cancer. The V and J genes are TRBV5-1 and TRBJ2-2; TRBD1 agrees at 7 bases. The CDR3: CASRDRYTGELFF. The CDR3 bases are TGCGCCAGCCGGGACAGATACACCGGGGAGCTGTTTTTT.